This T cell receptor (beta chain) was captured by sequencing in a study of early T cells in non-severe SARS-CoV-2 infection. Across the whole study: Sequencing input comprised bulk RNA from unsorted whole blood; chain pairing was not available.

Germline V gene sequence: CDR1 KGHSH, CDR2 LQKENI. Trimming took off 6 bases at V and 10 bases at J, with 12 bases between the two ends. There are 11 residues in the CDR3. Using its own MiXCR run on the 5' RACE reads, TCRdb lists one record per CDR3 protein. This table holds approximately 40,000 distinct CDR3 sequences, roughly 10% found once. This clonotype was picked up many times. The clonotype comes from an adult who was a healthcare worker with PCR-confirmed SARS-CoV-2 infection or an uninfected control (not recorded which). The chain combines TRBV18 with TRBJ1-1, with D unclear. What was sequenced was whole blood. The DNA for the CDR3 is TGTGCCAGCTCCCCGAAATCAGGAGCTTTCTTT. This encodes CASSPKSGAFF. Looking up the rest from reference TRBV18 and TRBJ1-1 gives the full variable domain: NAGVMQNPRHLVRRRGQEARLRCSPMKGHSHVYWYRQLPEEGLKFMVYLQKENIIDESGMPKERFSAEFPKEGPSILRIQQVVRGDSAAYFCASSPKSGAFFGQGTRLTVV.